Below, 13 T cell receptor beta chains from the same sample are listed, as sequenced in a study of Ad26.COV2.S vaccination and SARS-CoV-2 variants. Clones were sequenced by immunoSEQ multiplex PCR, and TCRdb holds only the in-frame ones, with some missing. Altogether 300,000 to 350,000 clones are present, approximately 87% being singletons, with the ten largest covering approximately 5.8%. The sample's treatment: 15 to 20 received Ad26.COV2.S at low or high dose, single or two shots; several received placebo; per-sample allocation not given. Specimen acquisition occurred on day 63 following the initial vaccine or placebo injection. This specimen consisted of peripheral blood, obtained in a trial of Ad26.COV2.S vaccine versus placebo. Source of these receptors: a person aged 18-65 years who received the Ad26.COV2.S COVID-19 vaccine or a placebo.

The rearrangement uses TRBV13 and TRBJ2-1; the match to TRBD1 covers 7 bases. The CDR3 runs 14 residues. Trimming at V came to 2 bases and at J to 10 bases, leaving 8 bases not matched to a gene. Germline V gene lookup returns CDR1 PRHDT and CDR2 FYEKMQ (reference sequence). The CDR3 sequence: CASSLPKQQGEQFF. For the CDR3, the DNA is TGTGCCAGCAGCTTACCCAAGCAACAGGGGGAGCAGTTCTTC.

The V call is TRBV12-3 or TRBV12-4, the J call TRBJ1-2; weak D call: TRBD1 (6 bases). CDR3 length: 11 residues. V was pared by 1 base and J by 9 bases, with 6 bases between. The CDR3 coding sequence is TGTGCCAGCAGTTTAGGGGGGCGCTACACCTTC. It yields the protein CASSLGGRYTF.

Worth noting for this clone: Other DNA sequences in the sample encode the same CDR3. The genes are TRBV6-5 and TRBJ1-1; D uncertain. CDR1 and CDR2 (germline): MNHEY, SVGAGI. There are 12 residues in the CDR3. V was shortened by 0 bases and J by 7 bases, with 6 bases between the two germline ends. The CDR3 DNA reads TGTGCCAGCAGTTACTCGACGGGTGAAGCTTTCTTT. This codes for CASSYSTGEAFF.

This chain joins TRBV28 and TRBJ1-3; perhaps TRBD1 as D (6 bases). The germline V gene has CDR1 MDHEN and CDR2 SYDVKM. This CDR3 region has 17 residues. The ends were cut back, 6 bases at V and 1 base at J, with 19 bases in the middle. CDR3 coding DNA: TGTGCCAGCAGACCTCACAGGGTTAGTGCTTCTGGAAACACCATATATTTT. Protein: CASRPHRVSASGNTIYF.

This chain uses TRBV6-1 with TRBJ2-1; D is unclear. Trimming shortened V by 1 base and J by 12 bases, and 16 bases separated the two germline ends. Germline assignment: CDR1 MNHNS and CDR2 SASEGT. This CDR3 is built from 14 residues. CDR3 loop: CASSEEIGPHPQFF. In DNA, the CDR3 is TGTGCCAGCAGTGAAGAAATAGGCCCGCATCCGCAGTTCTTC.

This clone was recorded only once. The rearrangement links TRBV3-1 (or the pseudogene TRBV3-2) to TRBJ2-1; D gene unclear. Between the trimmed V and J ends, which lost 10 bases and 7 bases, there was a span of 11 bases. The CDR3 covers 11 residues. Per germline, CDR1 LGHDT and CDR2 YNNKEL (reference sequence). The CDR3 protein is CATSTVNEQFF. The CDR3 coding sequence is TGTGCCACATCCACCGTGAATGAGCAGTTCTTC.

V is TRBV4-3 and J is TRBJ2-7; TRBD1 matches at 7 bases. The germline V gene encodes CDR1 LGHNA and CDR2 YSLEER. The CDR3 extends over 21 amino acids. The ends lost 3 bases at V and 5 bases at J; junction bases unmatched: 28. Here the CDR3 reads CASSHRPFSGQSTVTPNEQYF. The CDR3 DNA is TGCGCCAGCAGCCATCGCCCTTTCTCGGGACAGTCCACCGTGACACCGAACGAGCAGTACTTC.

The V call is TRBV11-2, the J call TRBJ2-1; 11 nucleotides match TRBD2. The CDR3 spans 17 residues. Germline V gene lookup returns CDR1 SGHAT and CDR2 FQNNGV. V was clipped by 2 bases and J by 7 bases; unmatched bases: 10. As DNA, the CDR3 is TGTGCCAGCAGCTTATATCCCTTCATAGCGGGAGGGAATGAGCAGTTCTTC. Translating it yields CASSLYPFIAGGNEQFF.

The V call is TRBV7-6, the J call TRBJ2-1, with 7 bases fitting TRBD1. V was pared by 4 bases and J by 3 bases, with 3 bases of the junction left unmatched. The CDR3 is 14 amino acids. Germline CDR1 SGHVS, CDR2 FNYEAQ. The CDR3, as DNA: TGTGCCAGCAGCTCCGGACAGGACTACAATGAGCAGTTCTTC. This codes for CASSSGQDYNEQFF. Combining the CDR3 with reference TRBV7-6 and TRBJ2-1 gives the whole variable domain GAGVSQSPRYKVTKRGQDVALRCDPISGHVSLYWYRQALGQGPEFLTYFNYEAQQDKSGLPNDRFSAERPEGSISTLTIQRTEQRDSAMYRCASSSGQDYNEQFFGPGTRLTVL.

The chain combines TRBV19 with TRBJ2-5; no firm D call. Germline V lookup: CDR1 LNHDA, CDR2 SQIVND (reference sequence). The V gene lost 7 bases and the J gene lost 5 bases, with 14 bases spanning the gap. The CDR3 totals 13 residues. This CDR3 is CASTPTHRETQYF. CDR3 DNA: TGTGCCAGTACCCCAACTCATAGGGAGACCCAGTACTTC.

The chain uses TRBV11-3 and TRBJ2-2; D unresolved. Per the germline V gene, CDR1 is SGHNT and CDR2 is YENEEA. The CDR3 consists of 13 residues. The V and J ends lost 3 bases and 1 base respectively, with 3 bases between them. The CDR3 DNA is TGTGCCAGCAGCTTCTTGAACACCGGGGAGCTGTTTTTT. Protein: CASSFLNTGELFF.

The V and J genes are TRBV5-6 and TRBJ2-1, with TRBD2 matching over 9 bases. Germline V gives CDR1 SGHDT, CDR2 YYEEEE. The CDR3 spans 16 residues. With 4 bases clipped from V and 6 bases from J, the junction kept 11 bases outside the gene matches. As DNA, the CDR3 is TGTGCCAGCAGCCCCCCCTCGGGACTAGCATTCAATGAGCAGTTCTTC. Its translation: CASSPPSGLAFNEQFF.

This chain joins TRBV7-9 and TRBJ2-5; TRBD1 matches 7 bases. J lost 6 bases, V lost 5 bases, and 15 bases had no gene match. CDR1 and CDR2 (germline): SEHNR, FQNEAQ (reference sequence). The CDR3 is made up of 16 amino acids. The CDR3 DNA reads as TGTGCCAGCAGCGAAGGCTTTCGACAGGGTTCGAAGACCCAGTACTTC. The encoded protein is CASSEGFRQGSKTQYF.